This T cell receptor (beta chain) was documented in a study of T cells after posttransplantation cyclophosphamide. Study-level points and caveats: After PTCy, TRB diversity resembled that of CNI/methotrexate controls. Later post-transplant blood repertoires were often dominated by donor CD8+ memory clones.

With respect to this clone: The antigen remains unidentified.

The table came from immunoSEQ multiplex PCR; TCRdb's copy has only in-frame clones and leaves some out. The sample gives approximately 32,000 clones, roughly 90% of which show up once; just under 15% is in the top ten. Looked up from germline, CDR1 is SGHRS and CDR2 is YFSETQ. This CDR3 comprises 15 residues. J gave up 7 bases and V 4 bases, and 11 bases lay outside the gene matches. Specimen: PBMCs. This TCR derives from a woman aged 40 to 50 with a blood cancer, CMV-positive, and with a related stem cell donor. The rearrangement joins TRBV5-1 to TRBJ1-5; TRBD1 matches 7 bases. CDR3 loop: CASSLEGARGQPQHF. Here the CDR3 DNA reads TGCGCCAGCAGCCTGGAGGGGGCTAGGGGACAGCCCCAGCATTTT.